This TCR beta chain was recovered during a study of cytomegalovirus exposure and HLA in healthy donors. Study outcomes and limitations: Most of the TCR beta V segments (in an earlier analysis) were productive either about 87% or about 30% of the time.

CDR3 length: 17 amino acids. From germline, CDR1 is SGHTA and CDR2 FQGNSA. Trimming stripped 0 bases from V and 3 bases from J, with 18 bases between. Of note for this clone: What it binds is unknown.

PCR employed 60 Vbeta and 13 Jbeta primers. The repertoire was sequenced with immunoSEQ multiplex PCR; TCRdb's copy has only in-frame clones and lacks some. The sample has approximately 240,000 clones; around 80% are singletons. The sample was PBMCs. The rearrangement links TRBV7-2 to TRBJ2-7; D is possibly TRBD2 (6 bases). This sequence originates from an older woman in good health and CMV-seropositive. CDR3 nucleotide sequence: TGTGCCAGCAGCTTAGCGGGGACTGGGATGGGAGTCTACGAGCAGTACTTC. The encoded protein is CASSLAGTGMGVYEQYF.